The rows below give T cell receptor beta chains drawn from one sample of a study of blood T cells in healthy people across ages. Via MiXCR, TCRdb re-called the 5' RACE reads, giving one row per CDR3 protein. The sample has some 920,000 distinct CDR3 sequences, roughly 51% seen once; the top ten hold about a fifth. Sequencing was carried out using blood. Receptors originate from a woman in her fifties or sixties in good health. Each CDR3 is given with its conserved first and last residue. The D gene is left open where the match is weak. Expanded clones get a size class; other rows say once, few or many, or leave the size out.

>TRBJ2-1|NA|TRBV13|NA
CASSLFGGKPYNEQFF
TGTGCCAGCAGCTTATTTGGCGGGAAACCCTACAATGAGCAGTTCTTC
>TRBJ2-1|NA|TRBV7-7|NA
CASSLAEPNEQFF
TGTGCCAGCAGCTTAGCGGAGCCGAATGAGCAGTTCTTC
>TRBJ1-1|NA|TRBV4-3|NA
CASSQGAGRGTEAFF
TGCGCCAGCAGCCAAGGGGCAGGCCGTGGGACTGAAGCTTTCTTT
>TRBJ1-4|NA|TRBV4-1|NA
CASSQAPGEKLFF
TGCGCCAGCAGCCAAGCCCCGGGGGAAAAACTGTTTTTT
>TRBJ2-6|NA|TRBV5-1|TRBD1
CASSLALGQTLSGANVLTF
TGCGCCAGCAGCTTGGCTTTGGGACAGACGCTCTCTGGGGCCAATGTCCTGACTTTC
>TRBJ2-7|NA|TRBV10-3|TRBD2
CAISDPGLASGEQYF
TGTGCCATCAGTGACCCCGGACTAGCAAGTGGCGAGCAGTACTTC
>TRBJ2-7|few|TRBV29-1|TRBD1
CSVPGQGDIGVQYF
TGCAGCGTGCCGGGACAGGGGGATATCGGGGTGCAGTACTTC
>TRBJ2-3|NA|TRBV4-1|NA
CASSQVPQASTDTQYF
TGCGCCAGCAGCCAAGTCCCGCAGGCGAGCACAGATACGCAGTATTTT
>TRBJ2-6|NA|TRBV20-1|TRBD1
CSAPDRGTGADVLTF
TGCAGTGCACCGGACAGGGGAACTGGGGCCGACGTCCTGACTTTC
>TRBJ2-7|NA|TRBV6-1|NA
CASSERSSAFDEQYF
TGTGCCAGCAGTGAAAGATCAAGCGCTTTCGACGAGCAGTACTTC
>TRBJ1-4|NA|TRBV2|TRBD1
CASSGDRDVWLFF
TGTGCCAGCAGTGGAGACAGGGACGTATGGCTGTTTTTT